This T cell receptor beta chain stems from a study of vaccination and CD4 T cells after COVID-19. This CDR3 is built from 17 residues. Study-wide findings and caveats: Spike mono-reactive clones accounted for 304 of the 307 vaccine-specific clones found in convalescent patients.

The time point is: late sampling 161 to 241 days after vaccination in a few convalescent patients. The treatment is: roughly 11-day PBMC culture with coronavirus spike peptide pools or control peptides (ViraFEST assay). As regards this clonotype: Its antigen remains unknown.

Scientists ran DNA taken from cultured CD4+ T cells through the Oncomine TCR Beta short-read assay for sequencing. One entry per CDR3 protein, called by TCRdb with MiXCR from the PCR reads. The sample lists some 15,000 distinct CDR3 sequences, 45% to 60% occurring once. Material: CD4+ T cells from blood, cultured in vitro, obtained about 7 months after SARS-CoV-2 vaccination. The origin of this receptor is a human donor who had recovered from COVID-19. The gene calls are TRBV1 and TRBJ2-3; the table's D call, TRBD1, has no DNA check behind it. TRBV1 has pseudogene status. The CDR3 sequence is CTSSQDGTGPSTDTQYF. DNA for the CDR3: TGCACCAGCAGCCAAGATGGGACAGGCCCTAGCACAGATACGCAGTATTTT.